This TCR beta chain is drawn from a study of shared clonotypes between healthy human individuals. Study conclusions and caveats: Relative to clonotypes present in all four donors, those not shared had lower generation probabilities. In general, naive subsets displayed greater estimated richness than memory subsets did.

Germline CDR1 and CDR2: LNHNV and YYDKDF (reference sequence). CDR3 length: 18 residues. The V end lost 0 bases, the J end lost 0 bases, and 14 bases lay between the germline ends. The table lists this clone with many counts. Its antigen is unidentified. This was a deep-level run. The method was immunoSEQ multiplex PCR; TCRdb's version includes in-frame clones alone and lacks a portion of them. The sample holds 150,000 to 200,000 clones, approximately 61% seen once. This sequence originates from a man aged 25-45 years in good health. The chain combines TRBV15 with TRBJ2-2; tentative D call: TRBD1 (5 bases). The sample comprised memory CD4+ T cells sorted from blood. Subset of the sample: CD45RA-negative fraction. The chain's CDR3 is CATSRDLWGRSNTGELFF. In DNA form, the CDR3 reads TGTGCCACCAGCAGAGATCTCTGGGGCCGATCGAACACCGGGGAGCTGTTTTTT.